The text below deals with one T cell receptor (beta chain). Its matching antigen is unknown. The data were obtained in a study of neoadjuvant anti-PD-1 for oral cavity cancer. Study conclusions and caveats: After neoadjuvant nivolumab, PBMC T cell clonality was significantly higher in non-responders than responders.

Data came from immunoSEQ multiplex PCR; TCRdb stores just in-frame clones and leaves some out. The sample yields about 72,000 clones, approximately 82% seen once. This clonotype was obtained from a person between 40 and 79 years old with oral cavity squamous cell carcinoma. This specimen consisted of PBMCs, obtained before nivolumab (anti-PD-1) treatment.

The CDR3 sequence is CASSLMVNTEAFF. The CDR3 DNA reads as TGTGCCAGCAGCTTAATGGTGAACACTGAAGCTTTCTTT. The chain combines TRBV7-2 with TRBJ1-1; D gene uncertain. Deletions cut 2 bases from V and 0 bases from J, with 4 bases between. The CDR3 has 13 residues. Germline CDR1 is SGHTA and CDR2 is FQGNSA.